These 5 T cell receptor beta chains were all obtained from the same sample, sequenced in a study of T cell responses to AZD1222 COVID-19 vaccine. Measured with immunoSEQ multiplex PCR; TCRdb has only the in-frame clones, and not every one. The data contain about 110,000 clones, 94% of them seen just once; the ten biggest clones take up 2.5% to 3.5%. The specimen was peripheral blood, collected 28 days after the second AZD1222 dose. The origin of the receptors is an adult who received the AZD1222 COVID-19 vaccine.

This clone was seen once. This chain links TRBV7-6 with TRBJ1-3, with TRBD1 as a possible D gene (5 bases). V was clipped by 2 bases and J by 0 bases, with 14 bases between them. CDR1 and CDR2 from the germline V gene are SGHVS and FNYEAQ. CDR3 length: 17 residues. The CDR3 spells CASSLQGPQNSGNTIYF. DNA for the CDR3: TGTGCCAGCAGCTTACAGGGCCCCCAAAACTCTGGAAACACCATATATTTT. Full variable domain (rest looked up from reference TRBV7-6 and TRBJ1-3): GAGVSQSPRYKVTKRGQDVALRCDPISGHVSLYWYRQALGQGPEFLTYFNYEAQQDKSGLPNDRFSAERPEGSISTLTIQRTEQRDSAMYRCASSLQGPQNSGNTIYFGEGSWLTVV.

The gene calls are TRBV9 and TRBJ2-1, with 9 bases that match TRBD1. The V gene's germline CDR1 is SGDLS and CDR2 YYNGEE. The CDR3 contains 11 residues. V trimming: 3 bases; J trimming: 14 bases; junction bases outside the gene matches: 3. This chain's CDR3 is CASSGGTGKFF. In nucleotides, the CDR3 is TGTGCCAGCAGCGGCGGGACAGGGAAGTTCTTC.

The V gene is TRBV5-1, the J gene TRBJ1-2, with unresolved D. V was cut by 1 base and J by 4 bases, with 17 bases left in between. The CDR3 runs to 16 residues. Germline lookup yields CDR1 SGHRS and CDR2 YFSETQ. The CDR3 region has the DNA TGCGCCAGCAGCTTGCTCGTACGGACTGGGAGCTATGGCTACACCTTC. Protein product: CASSLLVRTGSYGYTF.

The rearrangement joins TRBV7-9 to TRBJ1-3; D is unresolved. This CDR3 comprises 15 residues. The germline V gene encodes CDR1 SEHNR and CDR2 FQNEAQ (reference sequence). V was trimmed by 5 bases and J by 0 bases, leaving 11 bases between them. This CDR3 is CASSDETGSGNTIYF. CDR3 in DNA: TGTGCCAGCAGCGATGAGACCGGCTCTGGAAACACCATATATTTT.

Here the CDR3 DNA reads TGTGCCAGCAGCCGGGACAGTAGTAACTATGGCTACACCTTC. Its translation is CASSRDSSNYGYTF. J is TRBJ1-2 and V is TRBV9, with 7 bases fitting TRBD1. Trimming removed 4 bases from V and 1 base from J; junction bases left unmatched: 4. This CDR3 has 14 residues. The germline V gene encodes CDR1 SGDLS and CDR2 YYNGEE.